A selection of T cell receptor beta chains follows, all from one sample in a study of glioma-infiltrating T cells. TCRdb analysed the multiplex PCR reads with MiXCR anew, one entry per CDR3 protein. The sample lists 90,000 or so distinct CDR3 sequences; roughly 40% were seen once. The source material was glioma tissue, nonneoplastic brain tissue, or PBMCs (not recorded which). The receptors shown here come from a human donor with low-grade glioma or glioblastoma, undergoing nonglioma brain surgery, or in good health (not recorded which). Each CDR3 is given with its conserved first and last residue. The D gene is left open where the match is weak. Only some rows state a clone size, as once, few, many or a class for expanded clones.

abundance	j_gene	v_gene	len	d_gene	CDR3aa	CDR3nt
.	TRBJ1-5	TRBV6-6	14	.	CASSYRPSNQPQHF	TGTGCCAGCAGTTACCGGCCCAGCAATCAGCCCCAGCATTTT
many	TRBJ2-7	TRBV4-1	14	.	CASSQLGSGYEQYF	TGCGCCAGCAGCCAATTGGGATCCGGCTACGAGCAGTACTTC
.	TRBJ2-7	TRBV6-2/TRBV6-3	15	TRBD2	CASSGSLAGVYEQYF	TGTGCCAGCAGTGGTTCCCTAGCGGGAGTCTACGAGCAGTACTTC
.	TRBJ2-1	TRBV10-3	16	.	CAIMVTGGPSNNGQFF	TGTGCCATCATGGTGACAGGAGGCCCGTCCAACAATGGGCAGTTCTTC
.	TRBJ2-1	TRBV4-1	16	TRBD1	CASSHGQDPSYSEQFF	TGCGCCAGCAGCCACGGACAGGACCCGTCCTACAGTGAGCAGTTCTTC
many	TRBJ1-5	TRBV7-2	13	.	CASSQDWTQPQHF	TGTGCCAGCAGCCAGGACTGGACTCAGCCCCAGCATTTT
many	TRBJ1-1	TRBV19	13	.	CASRELGGTEAFF	TGTGCCAGTAGGGAGCTGGGAGGCACTGAAGCTTTCTTT
.	TRBJ2-7	TRBV7-8	14	.	CASSSGQRTYEQYF	TGTGCCAGCAGCTCAGGACAGCGTACCTACGAGCAGTACTTC
many	TRBJ1-1	TRBV14	14	TRBD1	CASSQIQGVTEAFF	TGTGCCAGCAGCCAAATACAGGGGGTCACTGAAGCTTTCTTT
.	TRBJ1-2	TRBV15	11	.	CAAISHYGYTF	TGTGCCGCCATCAGTCACTATGGCTACACCTTC
many	TRBJ1-1	TRBV10-3	14	.	CAISFGGASTEAFF	TGTGCCATCAGTTTCGGTGGGGCGAGCACTGAAGCTTTCTTT
many	TRBJ1-5	TRBV12-3/TRBV12-4	16	TRBD1	CASSRTGPYSNQPQHF	TGTGCCAGCAGTAGGACAGGGCCGTATAGCAATCAGCCCCAGCATTTT
many	TRBJ1-2	TRBV2	15	.	CASSSTGNPNYGYTF	TGTGCCAGCAGTTCCACCGGGAACCCTAACTATGGCTACACCTTC
.	TRBJ2-7	TRBV29-1	12	.	CSVEDRRYEQYF	TGCAGCGTTGAAGATCGCAGGTACGAGCAGTACTTC
many	TRBJ2-7	TRBV15	17	TRBD2	CATSRAVAGVTTYEQYF	TGTGCCACCAGCAGGGCGGTGGCGGGAGTGACGACCTACGAGCAGTACTTC
medium-sized	TRBJ2-1	TRBV6-5	13	.	CASSYQGPNEQFF	TGTGCCAGCAGTTACCAGGGGCCCAATGAGCAGTTCTTC
.	TRBJ1-2	TRBV2	14	.	CASTEGGRSYGHTF	TGTGCCAGTACCGAGGGGGGCAGGTCCTATGGCCACACCTTC
.	TRBJ2-7	TRBV29-1	14	TRBD2	CSVRGTTNRYGQYF	TGCAGCGTCCGCGGGACTACCAACCGGTACGGGCAGTACTTC
many	TRBJ1-2	TRBV4-2	14	.	CASSQAQGNYGYTF	TGTGCCAGCAGCCAAGCCCAGGGTAACTATGGCTACACCTTC
.	TRBJ2-7	TRBV28	12	TRBD1	CASTGQGHEQYF	TGTGCCAGCACAGGACAGGGCCACGAGCAGTACTTC
many	TRBJ2-1	TRBV7-9	16	TRBD1	CASSKPGQTFYNEQFF	TGTGCCAGCAGCAAGCCGGGACAGACTTTCTACAATGAGCAGTTCTTC
many	TRBJ2-5	TRBV24-1	13	.	CATSGRVGETQYF	TGTGCCACCAGTGGAAGGGTAGGAGAGACCCAGTACTTC
many	TRBJ1-3	TRBV19	17	TRBD1	CANEARGDRGNGNTIYF	TGTGCCAATGAAGCCCGGGGAGACAGGGGAAATGGAAACACCATATATTTT
many	TRBJ2-5	TRBV11-3	15	.	CASSLGSRGQETQYF	TGTGCCAGCAGCTTAGGATCCAGGGGACAAGAGACCCAGTACTTC
many	TRBJ2-7	TRBV5-1	14	TRBD1	CASTSGQGTYEQYF	TGCGCCAGCACCTCGGGACAGGGCACCTACGAGCAGTACTTC
many	TRBJ1-2	TRBV20-1	14	.	CSASSGRHVYGYTF	TGCAGTGCTAGCAGTGGACGTCACGTCTATGGCTACACCTTC
many	TRBJ1-1	TRBV12-3/TRBV12-4	14	.	CASSFDGGWSEAFF	TGTGCCAGCAGTTTCGATGGGGGGTGGTCTGAAGCTTTCTTT
many	TRBJ2-7	TRBV27	14	.	CASSYGPVPYEQYF	TGTGCCAGCAGTTACGGGCCTGTCCCCTACGAGCAGTACTTC
many	TRBJ2-3	TRBV2	15	.	CASSILGGVGDTQYF	TGTGCCAGCAGTATCCTGGGGGGAGTGGGAGATACGCAGTATTTT
.	TRBJ1-5	TRBV27	15	.	CSSSGWSYKNQPQHF	TGTTCCAGCAGTGGCTGGTCCTATAAAAATCAGCCCCAGCATTTT
many	TRBJ2-7	TRBV20-1	14	TRBD2	CSASSLAGGYEQYF	TGCAGTGCTAGTAGTCTAGCGGGAGGGTACGAGCAGTACTTC
.	TRBJ2-3	TRBV19	15	TRBD2	CASSPARTSSDTQYF	TGTGCCAGTAGCCCAGCACGGACTAGCAGCGATACGCAGTACTTT
many	TRBJ1-1	TRBV20-1	15	.	CSAARTAIMNTEAFF	TGCAGTGCCGCCAGGACAGCTATCATGAACACTGAAGCTTTCTTT
.	TRBJ2-1	TRBV7-2	15	TRBD2	CASSPPGLGSYGQFF	TGTGCCAGCAGCCCCCCGGGACTAGGATCCTACGGGCAGTTCTTC
many	TRBJ2-5	TRBV2	16	.	CASRGSRGRGQETQYF	TGTGCCAGCAGAGGAAGCCGGGGGAGAGGGCAAGAGACCCAGTACTTC
.	TRBJ1-2	TRBV19	16	TRBD1	CASSIGTGPSNHGYTF	TGTGCCAGTAGCATAGGGACAGGCCCATCTAACCATGGCTACACCTTC
few	TRBJ2-1	TRBV4-2	15	TRBD2	CASSQVTSGGGEQFF	TGTGCCAGCAGCCAAGTAACTAGCGGGGGGGGTGAGCAGTTCTTC
.	TRBJ1-1	TRBV6-6	14	.	CAARGFGLNTKAFF	TGTGCTGCTCGGGGCTTTGGCTTGAACACTAAAGCTTTCTTT
few	TRBJ1-3	TRBV18	18	.	CASSPVAIGFLSGNTIYF	TGTGCCAGCTCACCAGTAGCGATCGGGTTCCTCTCTGGAAACACCATATATTTT
many	TRBJ2-3	TRBV5-4	14	TRBD1	CASSFDRGTDTQYF	TGTGCCAGCAGCTTTGACAGGGGCACAGATACGCAGTATTTT
few	TRBJ2-1	TRBV12-3/TRBV12-4	17	TRBD2	CASSLISGSLRNNEQFF	TGTGCCAGCAGTCTGATTAGCGGGAGCTTACGTAACAATGAGCAGTTCTTC
many	TRBJ2-1	TRBV7-9	14	.	CASSFVSSSNEQFF	TGTGCCAGCAGCTTTGTCTCCAGCTCCAATGAGCAGTTCTTC
many	TRBJ2-7	TRBV2	14	.	CASSAQGTSYEQYF	TGTGCCAGCAGTGCGCAGGGGACCTCCTACGAGCAGTACTTC
many	TRBJ1-1	TRBV6-2/TRBV6-3	13	.	CAAQRGGNTEAFF	TGTGCCGCGCAGCGTGGTGGGAACACTGAAGCTTTCTTT